This T cell receptor beta chain derives from a study of T cells after yellow fever vaccination. CDR1 is DFQATT, CDR2 SNEGSKA, per germline (reference sequence). The V gene end was trimmed by 4 bases and the J gene end by 9 bases; junction bases not matched to a gene: 8. This CDR3 comprises 13 residues. TCRdb re-derived calls from the 5' RACE reads in MiXCR, one entry per CDR3 protein. Here the sample spans around 360,000 distinct CDR3 sequences, around a tenth being singletons. Study conclusions and caveats: Bulk-population clonotypes that are abundant could appear as contaminants in FACS-sorted repertoires. A secondary response was less intense yet reached its peak sooner, at day 5 versus 15.

Remarks on this clonotype: The antigen remains undetermined.

This clonotype was sampled from a man aged 18 to 30 who received the YFV17D yellow fever vaccine. The specimen comprised PBMCs, sampled on the day of the first yellow fever vaccination. The chain links TRBV20-1 to TRBJ1-5; 8 positions agree with TRBD1. The CDR3 DNA sequence: TGCAGTGCTATAAGTCAGGGGGCTCCGCCCCAGCATTTT. It yields the protein CSAISQGAPPQHF.